Listed here are 21 T cell receptor beta chains from one sample, sequenced in a study of cytotoxic CD8 clonotypes in ibrutinib-treated CLL. The method was immunoSEQ multiplex PCR; TCRdb's version includes in-frame clones alone and lacks a portion of them. Of some 85,000 clones detected, roughly four fifths appear once; the ten largest clones hold about 22%. The starting material was PBMCs, obtained after 24 months of ibrutinib treatment. The source is a human donor with chronic lymphocytic leukemia.

The chain combines TRBV2 with TRBJ2-5; the D is unclear. The V and J ends lost 4 bases and 4 bases respectively, with 13 bases between them. The CDR3 length is 14 residues. The germline CDR1 and CDR2 sequences are SNHLY and FYNNEI. CDR3 amino acids: CASSVVGNSETQYF. The CDR3 region has the DNA TGTGCCAGCAGTGTTGTGGGTAATTCAGAGACCCAGTACTTC. The whole variable domain, filled in from reference TRBV2 and TRBJ2-5, reads EPEVTQTPSHQVTQMGQEVILRCVPISNHLYFYWYRQILGQKVEFLVSFYNNEISEKSEIFDDQFSVERPDGSNFTLKIRSTKLEDSAMYFCASSVVGNSETQYFGPGTRLLVL.

The genes are TRBV28 and TRBJ1-4; D is perhaps TRBD1 (6 bases). V dropped 6 bases and J dropped 0 bases, with 11 bases sitting between them. CDR3 length: 15 residues. From germline, CDR1 is MDHEN and CDR2 SYDVKM. The chain's CDR3 is CASRYRVATNEKLFF. In DNA, the CDR3 is TGTGCCAGCAGGTACAGGGTTGCAACTAATGAAAAACTGTTTTTT.

This clone was detected a few times. The chain is built from TRBV6-1 and TRBJ2-7; D is possibly TRBD2 (7 bases). Germline V gene sequence: CDR1 MNHNS, CDR2 SASEGT. This CDR3 has 15 amino acids. Trimming cost V 7 bases and J 3 bases, with 19 bases left between them. The CDR3 DNA reads TGTGCCAGCACTCTCGAGGGGGGGTCTAACTACGAGCAGTACTTC. This sequence encodes CASTLEGGSNYEQYF.

The V and J genes are TRBV4-2 and TRBJ2-7; TRBD2 matches at 8 bases. V shed 0 bases and J 4 bases; nucleotides not matched to a gene: 5. Germline V gene lookup returns CDR1 LGHNA and CDR2 YNFKEQ. This CDR3 has 15 residues. The CDR3: CASSQDFSGTYEQYF. The CDR3 coding sequence is TGTGCCAGCAGCCAAGATTTTAGCGGGACGTACGAGCAGTACTTC.

The chain links TRBV7-9 to TRBJ2-5; the D is unclear. Per the germline V gene, CDR1 is SEHNR and CDR2 is FQNEAQ (reference sequence). CDR3 length: 14 amino acids. Trimming took 1 base from V and 5 from J, leaving 11 bases between them. CDR3 amino acids: CASSLVGSGETQYF. CDR3 nucleotides: TGTGCCAGCAGCTTAGTAGGCTCCGGGGAGACCCAGTACTTC.

In this sample, this clone turned up once. The chain couples TRBV27 to TRBJ2-2; D tentatively reads TRBD1 or TRBD2 (7 bases each). Germline V lookup: CDR1 MNHEY, CDR2 SMNVEV (reference sequence). The V end was cut by 10 bases, the J end by 3 bases, with 15 bases between. The CDR3 totals 14 residues. DNA for the CDR3: TGTGCCATCAGGGGGAGGGGTGACACCGGGGAGCTGTTTTTT. Translated: CAIRGRGDTGELFF.

This clone was found once. The chain is built from TRBV27 and TRBJ2-3, with 13 bases fitting TRBD2. Trimming at V came to 5 bases and at J to 7 bases, leaving 12 bases not matched to a gene. CDR1 and CDR2 from the germline V gene are MNHEY and SMNVEV (reference sequence). The CDR3 covers 17 residues. CDR3 in amino acids: CASSPHPLAGGQNTQYF. CDR3 in DNA: TGTGCCAGCAGTCCCCACCCACTAGCGGGAGGGCAAAATACGCAGTATTTT.

The chain carries TRBV5-1 and TRBJ2-3; perhaps TRBD2 as D (6 bases). Germline V gene lookup returns CDR1 SGHRS and CDR2 YFSETQ. The CDR3 consists of 15 residues. Trimming took off 0 bases at V and 1 base at J, with 9 bases between the two ends. CDR3 sequence: CASSLGTGGTDTQYF. The CDR3 nucleotides are TGCGCCAGCAGCTTGGGTACGGGAGGCACAGATACGCAGTATTTT.

The chain is built from TRBV5-1 and TRBJ2-2; D is ambiguous. The CDR3 contains 13 residues. Germline assignment: CDR1 SGHRS and CDR2 YFSETQ. The germline V and J ends were trimmed by 0 bases and 6 bases, with 6 bases remaining between them. CDR3 protein: CASSLGGPGELFF. Here the CDR3 DNA reads TGCGCCAGCAGCTTGGGAGGTCCCGGGGAGCTGTTTTTT.

The CDR3 reads CSITLTAPSTDTQYF. CDR3 DNA: TGCAGCATTACGTTGACGGCACCTAGCACAGATACGCAGTATTTT. This chain joins TRBV29-1 and TRBJ2-3, with D unclear. This CDR3 spans 15 amino acids. CDR1 and CDR2 (germline): SQVTM, ANQGSEA. Trimming removed 8 bases from V and 0 bases from J, with 18 bases in between.

Comments on this clone: The same CDR3 also results from other DNA sequences found in this sample. The J gene is TRBJ2-2, the V gene TRBV5-1, with 7 bases that match TRBD1. The CDR3 has 15 amino acids. Trimming cost V 0 bases and J 2 bases; bases outside gene matches: 1. The germline V gene has CDR1 SGHRS and CDR2 YFSETQ. This CDR3 is CASSLGTGNTGELFF. In DNA, the CDR3 is TGCGCCAGCAGCTTGGGGACAGGTAACACCGGGGAGCTGTTTTTT.

This chain connects TRBV7-8 to TRBJ2-1; 8 nucleotides agree with TRBD1. J was trimmed by 9 bases and V by 1 base; bases with no gene match: 2. The CDR3 totals 13 residues. The germline V gene has CDR1 SGHVS and CDR2 FQNEAQ. The CDR3 coding sequence is TGTGCCAGCAGCTTAGACAGGGGGAGTGAGCAGTTCTTC. It codes for CASSLDRGSEQFF.

The rearrangement links TRBV27 to TRBJ2-2; 9 positions agree with TRBD1. Looked up from germline, CDR1 is MNHEY and CDR2 is SMNVEV (reference sequence). CDR3 length: 17 residues. Germline trimming cut 8 bases from V and 2 bases from J; bases unmatched to any gene: 12. The CDR3: CASLKLAGQGNTGELFF. The CDR3 DNA is TGTGCCAGCCTTAAATTGGCGGGACAGGGAAACACCGGGGAGCTGTTTTTT.

The chain combines TRBV7-9 with TRBJ1-4; the D gene is possibly TRBD1 (6 bases). Germline-derived CDR1 and CDR2 are SEHNR and FQNEAQ (reference sequence). V lost 4 bases to trimming and J lost 8 bases, with 17 bases between them. The CDR3 is made up of 15 amino acids. The CDR3 here is CASSWAGTNGEKLFF. The DNA for the CDR3 is TGTGCCAGCAGCTGGGCCGGGACAAATGGCGAAAAACTGTTTTTT.

The V call is TRBV29-1, the J call TRBJ1-1, with TRBD1 as a possible D gene (5 bases). CDR1 and CDR2 (germline): SQVTM, ANQGSEA. V lost 7 bases, J lost 10 bases, and 22 bases lay in between. The CDR3 runs to 13 residues. The CDR3 here is CSAHNRGVLGAFF. For the CDR3, the DNA is TGCAGCGCACATAACCGAGGGGTACTGGGAGCTTTCTTT.

The rearrangement links TRBV7-2 to TRBJ2-7; no clear D gene. The ends were cut back, 4 bases at V and 4 bases at J, with 11 bases in the middle. The CDR3 covers 13 residues. In germline, CDR1 is SGHTA, CDR2 FQGNSA. CDR3 in amino acids: CASSSLGSYEQYF. The CDR3 DNA follows: TGTGCCAGCAGCTCGCTAGGTAGTTACGAGCAGTACTTC.

The V and J genes are TRBV12-5 and TRBJ2-3; D remains ambiguous. Germline assignment: CDR1 LGHNT and CDR2 FRNRAP. This CDR3 is 13 amino acids long. With 7 bases removed from V and 2 bases from J, the gap between germline ends came to 10 bases. CDR3 residues: CASVGWNTDTQYF. The CDR3 DNA sequence: TGTGCTAGTGTGGGTTGGAACACAGATACGCAGTATTTT.

The rearrangement joins TRBV7-9 to TRBJ1-1; the D is unclear. V gave up 0 bases and J gave up 1 base, with 9 bases separating them. CDR3 length: 15 amino acids. CDR1 SEHNR and CDR2 FQNEAQ come from the germline V gene (reference sequence). CDR3 sequence (DNA): TGTGCCAGCAGCTTAGCTGGCAGAAGGAACACTGAAGCTTTCTTT. Its translation is CASSLAGRRNTEAFF.

This chain connects TRBV18 to TRBJ2-5; D remains unclear. This CDR3 is 15 amino acids long. CDR1 and CDR2 from the germline V gene are KGHSH and LQKENI. Trimming stripped 8 bases from V and 2 bases from J, with 18 bases between. CDR3 sequence reads: CASARTLAAQETQYF. CDR3 coding DNA: TGTGCCAGCGCACGAACTTTGGCTGCACAAGAGACCCAGTACTTC.

The chain couples TRBV12-5 to TRBJ2-2; D is perhaps TRBD1 (6 bases). V lost 9 bases and J 1 base, leaving 15 bases between the germline ends. This CDR3 comprises 15 residues. Germline CDR1 reads LGHNT; CDR2 reads FRNRAP. For the CDR3, the DNA is TGTGCTAGAGAGATCAGGGGCCGGAACACCGGGGAGCTGTTTTTT. This encodes CAREIRGRNTGELFF.

V and J are TRBV19 and TRBJ2-4; 7 nucleotides line up with TRBD2. With 5 bases clipped from V and 0 bases from J, the junction kept 13 bases outside the gene matches. CDR3 length: 18 amino acids. Germline loops: CDR1 LNHDA, CDR2 SQIVND (reference sequence). DNA of the CDR3: TGTGCCAGTAGTGACCAAGTGGGGGGGTCTCTAGCCAAAAACATTCAGTACTTC. Translated: CASSDQVGGSLAKNIQYF. Variable domain in full (rest from reference TRBV19 and TRBJ2-4): DGGITQSPKYLFRKEGQNVTLSCEQNLNHDAMYWYRQDPGQGLRLIYYSQIVNDFQKGDIAEGYSVSREKKESFPLTVTSAQKNPTAFYLCASSDQVGGSLAKNIQYFGAGTRLSVL.